This T cell receptor beta chain was captured by sequencing in a study of lymphopenia after photon versus proton radiotherapy. This table comes from immunoSEQ multiplex PCR, and its TCRdb copy is limited to in-frame clones, with some not included. Counted here are roughly 25,000 clones, roughly nine tenths occurring once; the ten biggest clones make up around 0.89%. Trimming pared 6 bases from V and 3 bases from J, leaving 9 bases between. The CDR3 is 12 residues long. The germline CDR1 and CDR2 sequences are MNHEY and SVGAGI. Source: peripheral blood, taken from a patient treated with photon-based radiotherapy. The sequence was obtained from a woman aged 45-59 years with cholangiocarcinoma. The chain joins TRBV6-5 to TRBJ2-7; tentatively, D is TRBD1 (6 bases). Here the CDR3 reads CASRDSYYEQYF. The CDR3 DNA follows: TGTGCCAGCAGGGACAGCTACTACGAGCAGTACTTC.